The clone carrying this TCR beta chain was observed a few times. Patients of the Seattle cohort, enrolled during active infection, were followed longitudinally. This sample is drawn from a study of blood T cell repertoires in COVID-19. Turning to the study itself: The United States, Italy and Spain were the sources of the acute and convalescent COVID-19 samples. The analysed material was cDNA or gDNA that came from T cells, B-cell-depleted T cells, or PBMCs.

CDR1 and CDR2 from the germline V gene are MNHEY and SMNVEV (reference sequence). The ends were cut back, 4 bases at V and 8 bases at J, with 23 bases in the middle. This CDR3 has 16 amino acids. In the original processing: Reference gene primers were amplified, and this amplification served to estimate nucleated cell counts. Profiling relied on immunoSEQ multiplex PCR, and the TCRdb table lists in-frame clones only, not all of them. Clone size and V and J calls were adopted from that table, with D and trimming inferred from the DNA. Found here are roughly 130,000 clones, 75% to 85% of them singletons; the top ten hold 5%.

The sequence was obtained from a woman in her 70s with COVID-19, enrolled during active disease. V and J are TRBV27 and TRBJ1-2; no definite D call. The source material was peripheral blood. The CDR3 reads CASSSFSTARLGGYTF. The CDR3 DNA sequence: TGTGCCAGCAGTTCCTTTAGTACGGCCCGACTTGGGGGCTACACCTTC.